The source of this T cell receptor beta chain is a study of T cell changes during pregnancy in multiple sclerosis. The CDR3 covers 12 residues. The germline V and J ends were trimmed by 5 bases and 3 bases, with 8 bases remaining between them. CDR1 and CDR2 from the germline V gene are GTSNPN and SVGIG (reference sequence). TCRdb keeps only in-frame clones here, not all; method: immunoSEQ multiplex PCR. The sample holds fewer than 55,000 clones, around nine tenths seen once. This clonotype was sampled from a female donor with multiple sclerosis, enrolled in a pregnancy study. This specimen was peripheral blood, taken in the first trimester of pregnancy. The chain uses TRBV30 and TRBJ2-1; possibly TRBD2 for D (6 bases). The CDR3 reads CAWDGGYNEQFF. The CDR3 DNA sequence: TGTGCCTGGGACGGGGGCTACAATGAGCAGTTCTTC.